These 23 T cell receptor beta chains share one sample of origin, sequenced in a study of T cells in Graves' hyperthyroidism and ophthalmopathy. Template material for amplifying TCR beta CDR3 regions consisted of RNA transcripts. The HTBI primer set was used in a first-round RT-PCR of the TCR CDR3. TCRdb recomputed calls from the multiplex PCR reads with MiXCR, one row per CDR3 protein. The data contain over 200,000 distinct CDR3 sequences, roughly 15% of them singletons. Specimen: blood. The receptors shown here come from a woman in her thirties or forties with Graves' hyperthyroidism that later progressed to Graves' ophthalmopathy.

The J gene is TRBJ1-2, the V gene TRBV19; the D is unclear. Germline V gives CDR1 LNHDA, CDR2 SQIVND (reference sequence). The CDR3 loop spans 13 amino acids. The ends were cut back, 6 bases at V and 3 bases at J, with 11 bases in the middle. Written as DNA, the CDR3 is TGTGCCAGTAGCACAAGACGGTACTATGGCTACACCTTC. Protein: CASSTRRYYGYTF.

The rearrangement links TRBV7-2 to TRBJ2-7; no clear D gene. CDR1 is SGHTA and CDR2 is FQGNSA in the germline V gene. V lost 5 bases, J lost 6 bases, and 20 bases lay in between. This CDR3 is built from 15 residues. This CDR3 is CASSLRWAAGTEQYF. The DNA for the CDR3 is TGTGCCAGCAGCCTCCGGTGGGCTGCCGGTACCGAGCAGTACTTC.

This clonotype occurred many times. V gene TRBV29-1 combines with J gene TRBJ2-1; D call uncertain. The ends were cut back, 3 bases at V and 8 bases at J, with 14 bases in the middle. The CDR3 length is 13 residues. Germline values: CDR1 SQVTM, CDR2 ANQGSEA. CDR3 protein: CSVDPSGMDEQFF. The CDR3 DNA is TGCAGCGTTGATCCCTCGGGCATGGATGAGCAGTTCTTC.

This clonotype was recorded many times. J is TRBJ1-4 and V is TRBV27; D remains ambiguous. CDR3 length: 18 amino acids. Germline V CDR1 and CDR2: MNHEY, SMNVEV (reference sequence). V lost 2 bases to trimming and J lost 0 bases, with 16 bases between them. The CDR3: CASSLARRRAATNEKLFF. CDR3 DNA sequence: TGTGCCAGCAGTTTAGCAAGAAGGAGGGCCGCAACTAATGAAAAACTGTTTTTT.

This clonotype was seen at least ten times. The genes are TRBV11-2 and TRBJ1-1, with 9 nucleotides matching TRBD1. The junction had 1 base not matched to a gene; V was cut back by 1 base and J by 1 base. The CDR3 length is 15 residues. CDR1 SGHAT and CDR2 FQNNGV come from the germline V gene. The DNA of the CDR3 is TGTGCCAGCAGCTTAGGGGGACAGGGGAACACTGAAGCTTTCTTT. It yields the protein CASSLGGQGNTEAFF. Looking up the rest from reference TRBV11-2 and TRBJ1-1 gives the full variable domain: EAGVAQSPRYKIIEKRQSVAFWCNPISGHATLYWYQQILGQGPKLLIQFQNNGVVDDSQLPKDRFSAERLKGVDSTLKIQPAKLEDSAVYLCASSLGGQGNTEAFFGQGTRLTVV.

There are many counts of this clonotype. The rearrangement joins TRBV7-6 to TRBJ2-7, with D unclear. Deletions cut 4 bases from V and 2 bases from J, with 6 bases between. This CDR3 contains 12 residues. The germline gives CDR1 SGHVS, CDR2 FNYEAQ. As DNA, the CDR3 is TGTGCCAGCAGCTCCGTAGCCTACGAGCAGTACTTC. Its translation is CASSSVAYEQYF.

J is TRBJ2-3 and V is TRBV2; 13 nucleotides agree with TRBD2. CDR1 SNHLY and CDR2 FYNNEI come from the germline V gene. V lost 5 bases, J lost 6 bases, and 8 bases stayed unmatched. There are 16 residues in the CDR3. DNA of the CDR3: TGTGCCAGCAGTTCCGGGACTAGCGGGATCTGGGATACGCAGTATTTT. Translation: CASSSGTSGIWDTQYF.

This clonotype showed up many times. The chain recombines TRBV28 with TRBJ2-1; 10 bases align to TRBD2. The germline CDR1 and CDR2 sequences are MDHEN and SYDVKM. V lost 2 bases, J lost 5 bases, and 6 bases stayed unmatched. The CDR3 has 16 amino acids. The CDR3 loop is CASSLRLAGVHNEQFF. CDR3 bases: TGTGCCAGCAGTTTAAGGCTAGCGGGAGTCCACAATGAGCAGTTCTTC.

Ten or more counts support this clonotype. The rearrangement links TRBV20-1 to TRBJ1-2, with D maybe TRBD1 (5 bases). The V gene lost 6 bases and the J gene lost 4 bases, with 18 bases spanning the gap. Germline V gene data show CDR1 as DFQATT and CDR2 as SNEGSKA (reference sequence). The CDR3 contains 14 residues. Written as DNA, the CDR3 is TGCAGTGCCAGTCCCGGGACTGATACCTATGGCTACACCTTC. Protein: CSASPGTDTYGYTF.

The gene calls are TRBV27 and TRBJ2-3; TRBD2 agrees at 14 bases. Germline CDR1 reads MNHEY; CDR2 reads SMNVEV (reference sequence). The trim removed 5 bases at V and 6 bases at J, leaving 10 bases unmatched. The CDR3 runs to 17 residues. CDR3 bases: TGTGCCAGCAGTCCAGGGACTAGCGGGAGTTTGATTGATACGCAGTATTTT. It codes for CASSPGTSGSLIDTQYF.

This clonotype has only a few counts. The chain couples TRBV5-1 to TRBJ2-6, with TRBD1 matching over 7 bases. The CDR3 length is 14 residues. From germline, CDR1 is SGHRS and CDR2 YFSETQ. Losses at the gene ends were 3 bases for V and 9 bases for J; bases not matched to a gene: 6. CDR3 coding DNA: TGCGCCAGCAGCTCAAGGGACAGCTTCAACGTCCTGACTTTC. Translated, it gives CASSSRDSFNVLTF. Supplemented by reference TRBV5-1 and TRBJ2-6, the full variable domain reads KAGVTQTPRYLIKTRGQQVTLSCSPISGHRSVSWYQQTPGQGLQFLFEYFSETQRNKGNFPGRFSGRQFSNSRSEMNVSTLELGDSALYLCASSSRDSFNVLTFGAGSRLTVL.

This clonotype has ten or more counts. The CDR3 loop reads CATSRTSIFQANYGYTF. CDR3 coding DNA: TGTGCCACCAGCAGAACCTCAATTTTTCAAGCTAACTATGGCTACACCTTC. This rearrangement joins TRBV15 to TRBJ1-2; D is uncertain. The V and J ends lost 2 bases and 0 bases respectively, with 16 bases between them. Germline V CDR1 and CDR2: LNHNV, YYDKDF (reference sequence). The CDR3 loop spans 17 amino acids.

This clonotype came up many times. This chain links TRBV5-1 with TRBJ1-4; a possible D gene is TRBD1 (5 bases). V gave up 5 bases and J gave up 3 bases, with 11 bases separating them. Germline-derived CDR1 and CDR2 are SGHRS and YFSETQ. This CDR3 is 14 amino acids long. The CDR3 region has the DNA TGCGCCAGCAGAATGGGGCCATCTAATGAAAAACTGTTTTTT. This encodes CASRMGPSNEKLFF.

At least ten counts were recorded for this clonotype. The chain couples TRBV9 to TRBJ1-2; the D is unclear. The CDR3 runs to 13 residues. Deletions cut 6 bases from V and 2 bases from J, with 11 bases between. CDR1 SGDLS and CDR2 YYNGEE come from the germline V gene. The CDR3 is CASTESGNYGYTF. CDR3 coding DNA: TGTGCCAGCACCGAATCGGGGAACTATGGCTACACCTTC.

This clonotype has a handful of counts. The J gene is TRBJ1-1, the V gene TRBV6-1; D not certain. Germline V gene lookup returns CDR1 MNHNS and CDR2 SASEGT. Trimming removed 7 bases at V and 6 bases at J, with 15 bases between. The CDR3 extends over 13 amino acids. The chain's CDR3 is CASNRDGDAEAFF. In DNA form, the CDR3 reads TGTGCCAGCAACCGAGACGGGGATGCTGAAGCTTTCTTT.

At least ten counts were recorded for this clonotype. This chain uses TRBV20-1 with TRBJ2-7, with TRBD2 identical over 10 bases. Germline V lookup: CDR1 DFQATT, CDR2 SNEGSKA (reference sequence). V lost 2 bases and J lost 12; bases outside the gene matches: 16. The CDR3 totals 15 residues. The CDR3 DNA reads TGCAGTGCTAGATCGCGGGAGCGGGGGGGTCCAAATGGGTACTTC. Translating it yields CSARSRERGGPNGYF.

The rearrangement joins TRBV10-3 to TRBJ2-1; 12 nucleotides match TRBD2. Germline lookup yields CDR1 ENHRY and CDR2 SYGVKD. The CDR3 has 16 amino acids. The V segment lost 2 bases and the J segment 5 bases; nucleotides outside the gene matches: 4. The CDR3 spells CAISEGLAGHHNEQFF. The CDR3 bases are TGTGCCATCAGTGAGGGACTAGCGGGACACCACAATGAGCAGTTCTTC.

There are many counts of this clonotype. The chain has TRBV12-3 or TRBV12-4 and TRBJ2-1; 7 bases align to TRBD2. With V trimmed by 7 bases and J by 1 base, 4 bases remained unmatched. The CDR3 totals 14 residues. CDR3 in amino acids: CASNLRGSYNEQFF. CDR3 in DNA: TGTGCCAGCAACCTGCGGGGGTCCTACAATGAGCAGTTCTTC.

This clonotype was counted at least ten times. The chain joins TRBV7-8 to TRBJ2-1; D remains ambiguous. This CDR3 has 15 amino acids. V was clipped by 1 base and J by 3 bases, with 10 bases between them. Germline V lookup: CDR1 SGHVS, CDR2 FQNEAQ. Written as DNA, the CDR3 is TGTGCCAGCAGCTTAGTTTTCTCTAGCTACAATGAGCAGTTCTTC. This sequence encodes CASSLVFSSYNEQFF.

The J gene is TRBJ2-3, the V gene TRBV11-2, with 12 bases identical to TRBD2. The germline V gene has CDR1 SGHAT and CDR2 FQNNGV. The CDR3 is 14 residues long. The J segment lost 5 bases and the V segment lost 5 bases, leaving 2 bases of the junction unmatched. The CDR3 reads CASSQLAGGDTQYF. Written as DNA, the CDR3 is TGTGCCAGCAGCCAACTAGCGGGGGGAGATACGCAGTATTTT. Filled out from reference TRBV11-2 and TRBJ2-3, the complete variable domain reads EAGVAQSPRYKIIEKRQSVAFWCNPISGHATLYWYQQILGQGPKLLIQFQNNGVVDDSQLPKDRFSAERLKGVDSTLKIQPAKLEDSAVYLCASSQLAGGDTQYFGPGTRLTVL.

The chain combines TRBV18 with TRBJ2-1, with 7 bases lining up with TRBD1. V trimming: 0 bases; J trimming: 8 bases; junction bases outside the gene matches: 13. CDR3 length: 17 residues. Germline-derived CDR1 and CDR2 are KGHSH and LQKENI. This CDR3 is CASSPPIHDRVGDEQFF. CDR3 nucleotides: TGTGCCAGCTCACCACCGATTCATGACAGGGTGGGGGATGAGCAGTTCTTC.

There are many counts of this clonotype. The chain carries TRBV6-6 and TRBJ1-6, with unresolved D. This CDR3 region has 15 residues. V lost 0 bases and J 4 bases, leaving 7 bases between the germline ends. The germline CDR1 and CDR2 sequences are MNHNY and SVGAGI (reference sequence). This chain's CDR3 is CASSYSTIYNSPLHF. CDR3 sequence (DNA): TGTGCCAGCAGTTACTCAACCATTTATAATTCACCCCTCCACTTT.

This CDR3 reads CASSGSGYGYTF. The CDR3 bases are TGTGCCAGCAGTGGGTCAGGGTATGGCTACACCTTC. The V and J genes are TRBV25-1 and TRBJ1-2; possibly TRBD1 for D (5 bases). Between the trimmed V and J ends, which lost 4 bases and 5 bases, there was a span of 8 bases. Germline CDR1 and CDR2: MGHDK and SYGVNS. The CDR3 is 12 amino acids.